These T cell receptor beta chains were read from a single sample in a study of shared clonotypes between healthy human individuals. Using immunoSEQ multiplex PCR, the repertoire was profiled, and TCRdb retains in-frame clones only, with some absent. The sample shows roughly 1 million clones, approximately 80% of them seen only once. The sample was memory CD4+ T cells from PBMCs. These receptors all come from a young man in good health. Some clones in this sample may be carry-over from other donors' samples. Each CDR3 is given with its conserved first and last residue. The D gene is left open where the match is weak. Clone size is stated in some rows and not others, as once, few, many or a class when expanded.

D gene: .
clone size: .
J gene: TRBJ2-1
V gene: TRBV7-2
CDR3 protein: CASSLFHKQFF
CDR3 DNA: TGTGCCAGCAGCTTGTTTCATAAGCAGTTCTTC

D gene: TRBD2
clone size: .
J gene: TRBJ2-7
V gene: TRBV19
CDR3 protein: CASSIRTSGRGSEQYF
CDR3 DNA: TGTGCCAGTAGTATTCGGACTAGCGGGAGGGGTTCCGAGCAGTACTTC

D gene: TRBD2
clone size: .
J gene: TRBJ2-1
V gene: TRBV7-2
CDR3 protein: CASSLGTRSYNEQFF
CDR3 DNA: TGTGCCAGCAGCCTCGGGACTAGGTCCTACAATGAGCAGTTCTTC

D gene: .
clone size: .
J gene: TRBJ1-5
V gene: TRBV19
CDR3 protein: CASSTPDRSREPQHF
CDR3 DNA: TGTGCCAGTAGTACCCCCGACAGGTCCAGGGAGCCCCAGCATTTT

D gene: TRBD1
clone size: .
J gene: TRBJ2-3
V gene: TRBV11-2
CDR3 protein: CATQRGLSTDTQYF
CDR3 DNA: TGTGCCACCCAAAGGGGGCTGAGCACAGATACGCAGTATTTT

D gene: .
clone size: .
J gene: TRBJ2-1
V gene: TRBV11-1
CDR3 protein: CASSFYDEQFF
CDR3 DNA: TGTGCCAGCAGCTTTTATGATGAGCAGTTCTTC

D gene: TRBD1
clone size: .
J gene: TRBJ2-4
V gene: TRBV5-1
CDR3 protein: CASAGQGVTKNIQYF
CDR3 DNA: TGCGCCAGCGCGGGACAGGGTGTAACCAAAAACATTCAGTACTTC

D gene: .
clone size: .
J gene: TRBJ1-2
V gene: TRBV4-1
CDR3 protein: CASSQGSEKRGYTF
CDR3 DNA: TGCGCCAGCAGCCAAGGTTCGGAAAAGCGTGGCTACACCTTC

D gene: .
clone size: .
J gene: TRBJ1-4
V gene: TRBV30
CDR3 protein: CAWNRGGTHEKLFF
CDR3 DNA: TGTGCCTGGAATAGGGGAGGGACACATGAAAAACTGTTTTTT

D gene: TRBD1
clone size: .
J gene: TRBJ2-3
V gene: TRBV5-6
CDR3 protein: CASSRDRVTDTQYF
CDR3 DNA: TGTGCCAGCAGCCGGGACAGGGTCACAGATACGCAGTATTTT

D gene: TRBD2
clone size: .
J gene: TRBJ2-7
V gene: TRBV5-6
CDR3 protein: CASSWTSRGLNYEQYF
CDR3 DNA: TGTGCCAGCAGCTGGACTAGCAGGGGCTTAAACTACGAGCAGTACTTC

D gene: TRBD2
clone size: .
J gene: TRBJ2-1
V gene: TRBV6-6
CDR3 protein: CASFASGVNEQFF
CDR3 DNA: TGTGCCAGCTTTGCTAGCGGGGTCAATGAGCAGTTCTTC

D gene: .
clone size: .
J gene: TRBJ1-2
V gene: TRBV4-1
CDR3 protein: CASSQDRQVGGYTF
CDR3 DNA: TGCGCCAGCAGCCAAGATCGACAGGTTGGCGGCTACACCTTC

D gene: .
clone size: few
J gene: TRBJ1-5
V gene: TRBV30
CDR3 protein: CAWSDYRDQPQHF
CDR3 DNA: TGTGCCTGGAGTGACTACAGGGACCAGCCCCAGCATTTT

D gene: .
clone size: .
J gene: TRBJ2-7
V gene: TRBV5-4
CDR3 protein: CASSLRRDRLFRYEQYF
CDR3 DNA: TGTGCCAGCAGCTTGCGGAGGGACAGACTGTTCCGATACGAGCAGTACTTC

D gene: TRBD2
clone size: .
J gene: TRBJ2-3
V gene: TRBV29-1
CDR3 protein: CSVEGVEGTGGDTQYF
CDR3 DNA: TGCAGCGTTGAAGGGGTGGAGGGAACGGGAGGAGATACGCAGTATTTT

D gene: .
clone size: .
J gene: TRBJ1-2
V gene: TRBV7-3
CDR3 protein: CASSLGSRGKALDGYTF
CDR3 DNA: TGTGCCAGCAGCTTAGGATCGAGGGGCAAGGCTCTCGACGGCTACACCTTC

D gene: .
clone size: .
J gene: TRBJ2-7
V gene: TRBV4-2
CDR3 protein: CASSLSERGISYEQYF
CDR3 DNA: TGTGCCAGCAGCCTTAGTGAGAGAGGCATCTCCTACGAGCAGTACTTC

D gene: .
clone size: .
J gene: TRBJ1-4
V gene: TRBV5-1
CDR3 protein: CASAGPGNEKLFF
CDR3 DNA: TGCGCCAGCGCGGGTCCGGGAAATGAAAAACTGTTTTTT

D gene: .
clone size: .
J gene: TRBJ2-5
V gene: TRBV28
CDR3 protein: CASRTAGTQYF
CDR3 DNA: TGTGCCAGCAGGACGGCGGGGACCCAGTACTTC

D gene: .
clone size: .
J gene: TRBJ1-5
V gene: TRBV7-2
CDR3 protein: CASSLMNNQPQHF
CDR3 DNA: TGTGCCAGCAGCTTGATGAATAATCAGCCCCAGCATTTT

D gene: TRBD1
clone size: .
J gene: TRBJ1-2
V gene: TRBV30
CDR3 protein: CAWSNPRGLGYGYTF
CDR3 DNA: TGTGCCTGGAGCAACCCCAGGGGGCTCGGCTATGGCTACACCTTC

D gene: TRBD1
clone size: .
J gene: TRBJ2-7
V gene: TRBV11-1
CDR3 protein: CASSPHRGQSYEQYF
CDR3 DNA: TGTGCCAGCAGCCCACACCGGGGACAGTCCTACGAGCAGTACTTC

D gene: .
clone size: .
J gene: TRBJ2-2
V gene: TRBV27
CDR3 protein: CASSFSSVGWDTGELFF
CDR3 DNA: TGTGCCAGCAGTTTTTCCTCCGTGGGGTGGGACACCGGGGAGCTGTTTTTT

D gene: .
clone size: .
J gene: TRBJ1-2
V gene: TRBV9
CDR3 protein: CASSPSGGYGYTF
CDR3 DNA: TGTGCCAGCAGCCCCTCGGGGGGATATGGCTACACCTTC

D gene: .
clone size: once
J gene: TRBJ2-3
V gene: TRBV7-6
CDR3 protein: CASTPTWGVSDTQYF
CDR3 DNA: TGTGCCAGCACCCCAACCTGGGGGGTGTCAGATACGCAGTATTTT